This record concerns one TCR beta chain sequence. Its antigen is unidentified. The data are from a study of response to subunit inactivated influenza vaccine. Overall study results and limits: It was suggested by the authors that few new T cells are recruited by each seasonal influenza vaccination.

Germline CDR1 reads SGHTA; CDR2 reads FQGNSA. Deletions cut 2 bases from V and 2 bases from J, with 7 bases between. The CDR3 sequence is 13 residues long. TCRdb recomputed calls from the RT-PCR reads with MiXCR, one row per CDR3 protein. The data hold roughly 150,000 distinct CDR3 sequences, with roughly 11% observed a single time. The chain carries TRBV7-2 and TRBJ2-7, with no clear D. This material consisted of non-naive T cells sorted from PBMCs, taken around seven weeks after vaccination. The receptor's source is a man between 50 and 59 years old who received an inactivated influenza vaccine. Here the CDR3 DNA reads TGTGCCAGCAGCTTACTGGGTGCCTACGAGCAGTACTTC. Translation gives CASSLLGAYEQYF.